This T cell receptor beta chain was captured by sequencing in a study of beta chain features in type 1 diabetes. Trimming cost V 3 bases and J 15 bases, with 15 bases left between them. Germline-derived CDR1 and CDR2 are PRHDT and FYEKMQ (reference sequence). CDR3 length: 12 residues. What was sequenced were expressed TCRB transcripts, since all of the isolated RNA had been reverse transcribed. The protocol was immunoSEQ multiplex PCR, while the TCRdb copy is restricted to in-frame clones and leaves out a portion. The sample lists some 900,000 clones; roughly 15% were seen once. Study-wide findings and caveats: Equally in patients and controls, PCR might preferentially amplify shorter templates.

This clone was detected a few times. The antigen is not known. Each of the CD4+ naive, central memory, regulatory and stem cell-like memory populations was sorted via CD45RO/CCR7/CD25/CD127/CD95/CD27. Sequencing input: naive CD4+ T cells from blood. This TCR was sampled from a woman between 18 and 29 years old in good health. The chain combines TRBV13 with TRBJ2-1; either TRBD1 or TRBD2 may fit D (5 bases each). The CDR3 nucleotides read TGTGCCAGCAGCTTCTGGGGGAGTGACCCGTTCTTC. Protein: CASSFWGSDPFF.